One sample yielded the 7 T cell receptor beta chains listed below, sequenced in a study of early T cells in non-severe SARS-CoV-2 infection. TCRdb reprocessed the 5' RACE reads with MiXCR, giving one entry per CDR3 protein. The data show about 48,000 distinct CDR3 sequences, with 5% to 6% seen just once and 4.5% to 5.5% held by the top ten. Sequencing used whole blood, obtained at baseline. These TCRs come from an adult who was a healthcare worker with PCR-confirmed SARS-CoV-2 infection or an uninfected control (not recorded which).

This clonotype was counted at least ten times. This chain connects TRBV20-1 to TRBJ1-5; D might be TRBD1 (6 bases). Looked up from germline, CDR1 is DFQATT and CDR2 is SNEGSKA (reference sequence). Trimming cost V 7 bases and J 1 base, with 8 bases left between them. The CDR3 loop spans 12 amino acids. The CDR3 here is CSGGLSNQPQHF. The CDR3 nucleotides read TGCAGTGGGGGGCTAAGCAATCAGCCCCAGCATTTT.

The chain joins TRBV7-8 to TRBJ2-1; 10 nucleotides align to TRBD2. From germline, CDR1 is SGHVS and CDR2 FQNEAQ. CDR3 size: 16 residues. Trimming removed 2 bases from V and 8 bases from J; junction bases left unmatched: 9. The chain's CDR3 is CASSLLTSSGSDEQFF. CDR3 coding DNA: TGTGCCAGCAGCTTACTTACGTCTAGCGGGAGTGATGAGCAGTTCTTC.

This clonotype was picked up a small number of times. CDR3 region: CASSDNRGPGANVLTF. The CDR3 DNA reads TGTGCCAGCAGCGACAACAGGGGCCCTGGGGCCAACGTCCTGACTTTC. The rearrangement joins TRBV7-9 to TRBJ2-6; 7 positions agree with TRBD1. The CDR3 is 16 amino acids. Trimming took 5 bases from V and 2 from J; bases not matched to a gene: 6. Looked up from germline, CDR1 is SEHNR and CDR2 is FQNEAQ (reference sequence).

This clonotype was seen repeatedly, ten times or more. J is TRBJ2-7 and V is TRBV29-1, with 12 positions matching TRBD2. Germline CDR1 is SQVTM and CDR2 is ANQGSEA. CDR3 size: 18 residues. V shed 2 bases, J shed 0 bases, and the junction held 11 bases outside the gene matches. The DNA for the CDR3 is TGCAGCGTTGAATTACCGGGACTAGCGGGCTTGAGCTCCTACGAGCAGTACTTC. This sequence encodes CSVELPGLAGLSSYEQYF.

This clonotype was seen repeatedly, ten times or more. This sequence joins TRBV20-1 and TRBJ1-1, with TRBD1 matching over 7 bases. The CDR3 is 15 amino acids. Unmatched junction bases numbered 6, after V lost 1 base and J lost 1 base. Germline CDR1 reads DFQATT; CDR2 reads SNEGSKA (reference sequence). CDR3 protein: CSARVPDRENTEAFF. The CDR3 DNA reads as TGCAGTGCTAGAGTCCCCGACAGGGAGAACACTGAAGCTTTCTTT.

This clonotype appeared many times. The V call is TRBV29-1, the J call TRBJ2-6; D possibly corresponds to TRBD1 (6 bases). Germline loops: CDR1 SQVTM, CDR2 ANQGSEA. This CDR3 is 15 amino acids long. Trimming left V 5 bases short and J 0 bases short, with 11 bases between. The CDR3 reads CSVQGPSSGANVLTF. The DNA for the CDR3 is TGCAGCGTTCAGGGGCCGAGCTCTGGGGCCAACGTCCTGACTTTC.

This clonotype was found many times. The chain carries TRBV6-4 and TRBJ2-2, with D maybe TRBD2 (7 bases). The CDR3 has 15 amino acids. In germline, CDR1 is MRHNA, CDR2 SNTAGT. Trimming left V 6 bases short and J 0 bases short, with 11 bases between. The CDR3, as DNA: TGTGCCAGCAGCGGGGGGCCCACGAACACCGGGGAGCTGTTTTTT. This translates into CASSGGPTNTGELFF.